These 2 T cell receptor beta chains originate from one sample sequenced in a study of CD8+CD57+ T cells in acquired aplastic anemia. Profiles of TCR beta VDJ and CDR3 were generated from a genomic DNA template. TCRdb re-called the reads through MiXCR, storing one row per CDR3 protein. The data hold approximately 250,000 distinct CDR3 sequences, with roughly 82% observed a single time. For sequencing, patients were chosen who had shown expansion of CD8+CD57+ cells by flow cytometry. The sequencing sample was made of sorted CD4+, CD8+, or CD8+CD57+ T cells (not recorded which) from PBMCs. Receptors originate from a human donor with aplastic anemia.

As for this clonotype: Likely a read error: the CDR3 ends without its conserved phenylalanine or tryptophan. The DNA is omitted, as the CDR3 cannot be located on it reliably, and the CDR3 follows TCRdb's listing. The rearrangement joins TRBV7-2 to TRBJ2-3. With termini counted, the CDR3 has 13 amino acids. Germline-derived CDR1 and CDR2 are SGHTA and FQGNSA. CDR3 region: CASGDGGTDKTYY.

In its sample, this clonotype was seen once. The chain couples TRBV7-4 to TRBJ1-3; D is possibly TRBD1 (5 bases). The CDR3 contains 15 residues. In germline, CDR1 is SGHVT, CDR2 SQSDAQ. V was clipped by 6 bases and J by 2 bases, with 14 bases between them. Here the CDR3 DNA reads TGTGCCAGCAGTTCTGGTGGGACGCCTGGAAACACCATATATTTT. Amino acids: CASSSGGTPGNTIYF. The variable domain in full, with the rest retrieved from reference TRBV7-4 and TRBJ1-3, is GAGVSQSPRYKVAKRGRDVALRCDSISGHVTLYWYRQTLGQGSEVLTYSQSDAQRDKSGRPSGRFSAERPERSVSTLKIQRTEQGDSAVYLCASSSGGTPGNTIYFGEGSWLTVV.